This entry lists 20 T cell receptor beta chains sequenced from one sample in a study of lymphopenia after photon versus proton radiotherapy. Data came from immunoSEQ multiplex PCR; TCRdb stores just in-frame clones and leaves some out. The sample holds approximately 35,000 clones; about nine tenths are singletons and the top ten take 5.5% to 7.5%. Material: peripheral blood, obtained from a patient treated with photon-based radiotherapy. Receptors originate from a woman aged 50 to 60 with pancreatic cancer.

The chain is built from TRBV7-2 and TRBJ2-1; D is ambiguous. Germline assignment: CDR1 SGHTA and CDR2 FQGNSA. The CDR3 spans 16 residues. The V end lost 4 bases, the J end lost 9 bases, and 22 bases lay between the germline ends. CDR3 residues: CASSSLETARRAEQFF. The CDR3 nucleotides read TGTGCCAGCAGCTCGCTCGAGACCGCCCGCCGGGCTGAGCAGTTCTTC.

The chain joins TRBV9 to TRBJ1-1, with D possibly TRBD1 on 5 matching bases. CDR3 size: 14 residues. Trimming took off 0 bases at V and 2 bases at J, with 8 bases between the two ends. Germline CDR1 SGDLS, CDR2 YYNGEE. The CDR3 loop is CASSVAGSNTEAFF. The CDR3 DNA reads TGTGCCAGCAGCGTAGCAGGGTCTAACACTGAAGCTTTCTTT.

The gene calls are TRBV18 and TRBJ1-1; D is unclear. With 2 bases removed from V and 4 bases from J, the gap between germline ends came to 11 bases. Germline CDR1 KGHSH, CDR2 LQKENI. CDR3 length: 14 amino acids. The CDR3 here is CASSPIGEITEAFF. The CDR3 DNA is TGTGCCAGCTCACCAATCGGGGAGATCACTGAAGCTTTCTTT.

V is TRBV28 and J is TRBJ2-7, with D unresolved. Trimming removed 7 bases at V and 2 bases at J, with 18 bases between. The CDR3 consists of 15 residues. From germline, CDR1 is MDHEN and CDR2 SYDVKM. The chain's CDR3 is CASTLRPLGAYEQYF. CDR3 in DNA: TGTGCCAGCACCCTCCGACCCCTAGGAGCCTACGAGCAGTACTTC.

The V gene is TRBV28, the J gene TRBJ2-3; tentative D call: TRBD1 (6 bases). V lost 5 bases and J 1 base, leaving 13 bases between the germline ends. Looked up from germline, CDR1 is MDHEN and CDR2 is SYDVKM. The CDR3 runs 15 residues. The CDR3 DNA reads TGTGCCAGCAGTCCCACAGGGATTCGCACAGATACGCAGTATTTT. Amino acid sequence: CASSPTGIRTDTQYF.

The chain couples TRBV19 to TRBJ2-1, with TRBD2 matching over 10 bases. The CDR3 is 15 amino acids. V trimming: 3 bases; J trimming: 7 bases; junction bases outside the gene matches: 6. The germline gives CDR1 LNHDA, CDR2 SQIVND (reference sequence). CDR3 coding DNA: TGTGCCAGTAGTATGTCTAGCGGGAGCAGGAATGAGCAGTTCTTC. Its translation is CASSMSSGSRNEQFF.

J is TRBJ2-7 and V is TRBV6-5, with D possibly TRBD2 on 5 matching bases. This CDR3 has 14 amino acids. Trimming pared 6 bases from V and 2 bases from J, leaving 14 bases between. Germline loops: CDR1 MNHEY, CDR2 SVGAGI. CDR3 coding DNA: TGTGCCAGCAGCCCTGACGGGGAGACCTACGAGCAGTACTTC. Translating gives CASSPDGETYEQYF.

This rearrangement joins TRBV19 to TRBJ2-2; TRBD2 agrees at 14 bases. This CDR3 contains 16 residues. CDR1 is LNHDA and CDR2 is SQIVND in the germline V gene (reference sequence). Unmatched junction bases numbered 3, after V lost 3 bases and J lost 6 bases. CDR3 amino acids: CASSIPGLAGAGELFF. CDR3 DNA sequence: TGTGCCAGTAGTATCCCGGGACTAGCGGGAGCCGGGGAGCTGTTTTTT.

This chain links TRBV27 with TRBJ1-1, with TRBD1 matching over 7 bases. From germline, CDR1 is MNHEY and CDR2 SMNVEV (reference sequence). Trimming cost V 2 bases and J 5 bases; bases outside gene matches: 5. The CDR3 is 14 residues long. The CDR3 nucleotides are TGTGCCAGCAGTTTAAATTTCAGGGGGACTGAAGCTTTCTTT. Its protein product is CASSLNFRGTEAFF.

This clone was seen once. The chain couples TRBV14 to TRBJ1-2; D unclear. This CDR3 is 14 amino acids long. Per germline, CDR1 SGHDN and CDR2 FVKESK. V was pared by 0 bases and J by 8 bases, with 13 bases between. CDR3 in amino acids: CASSQDEVNAGYTF. Written as DNA, the CDR3 is TGTGCCAGCAGCCAAGATGAGGTTAATGCCGGCTACACCTTC. Full variable domain (missing parts from reference TRBV14 and TRBJ1-2): EAGVTQFPSHSVIEKGQTVTLRCDPISGHDNLYWYRRVMGKEIKFLLHFVKESKQDESGMPNNRFLAERTGGTYSTLKVQPAELEDSGVYFCASSQDEVNAGYTFGSGTRLTVV.

The genes are TRBV2 and TRBJ2-7; D is possibly TRBD1 or TRBD2 (5 bases each). Trimming removed 6 bases from V and 0 bases from J, with 9 bases in between. Germline loops: CDR1 SNHLY, CDR2 FYNNEI. The CDR3 runs 13 residues. The CDR3 loop reads CASRWGPSYEQYF. CDR3 coding DNA: TGTGCCAGCAGATGGGGACCCTCCTACGAGCAGTACTTC.

The chain has TRBV5-1 and TRBJ1-4, with TRBD1 identical over 7 bases. Germline V gene lookup returns CDR1 SGHRS and CDR2 YFSETQ. Trimming took 1 base from V and 3 from J; bases not matched to a gene: 12. The CDR3 has 18 residues. The CDR3 sequence is CASSLWGSAGGANEKLFF. CDR3 DNA sequence: TGCGCCAGCAGCTTGTGGGGCTCTGCAGGGGGTGCTAATGAAAAACTGTTTTTT.

Regarding this clone: The junction differs from germline at one of its ends, possibly a read error. This chain's CDR3 is CSGAGLAGSRDTQYF. The CDR3 region has the DNA TGCAGCGGGGCTGGACTAGCGGGAAGCAGAGATACGCAGTATTTT. The chain is built from TRBV29-1 and TRBJ2-3; TRBD2 matches 12 bases. The CDR3 has 15 amino acids. The germline V gene encodes CDR1 SQVTM and CDR2 ANQGSEA.

Remarks on this clone: Other DNA sequences from this sample encode an identical CDR3 as well. V gene TRBV28 combines with J gene TRBJ1-5; D remains unclear. The CDR3 has 13 amino acids. Trimming removed 1 base from V and 5 bases from J, with 6 bases in between. The germline CDR1 and CDR2 sequences are MDHEN and SYDVKM. For the CDR3, the DNA is TGTGCCAGCAGTTTATTGGGTGATCAGCCCCAGCATTTT. Its translation is CASSLLGDQPQHF. Using reference TRBV28 and TRBJ1-5 for the parts outside the CDR3, the full variable domain is DVKVTQSSRYLVKRTGEKVFLECVQDMDHENMFWYRQDPGLGLRLIYFSYDVKMKEKGDIPEGYSVSREKKERFSLILESASTNQTSMYLCASSLLGDQPQHFGDGTRLSIL.

The J gene is TRBJ1-2, the V gene TRBV2, with unresolved D. The CDR3 is made up of 15 amino acids. V shed 7 bases and J shed 1 base, with 16 bases lying between them. Looked up from germline, CDR1 is SNHLY and CDR2 is FYNNEI. The chain's CDR3 is CASISGRRINYGYTF. CDR3 DNA sequence: TGTGCCAGCATTTCAGGACGGCGCATTAACTATGGCTACACCTTC.

The gene calls are TRBV7-9 and TRBJ1-1, with 8 positions matching TRBD1. V lost 4 bases and J lost 3; bases outside the gene matches: 7. CDR1 SEHNR and CDR2 FQNEAQ come from the germline V gene (reference sequence). The CDR3 is made up of 15 amino acids. CDR3 amino acids: CASSYQGAKDTEAFF. The CDR3 bases are TGTGCCAGCAGCTACCAGGGGGCGAAGGACACTGAAGCTTTCTTT.

This clone was counted only a few times. The gene calls are TRBV6-5 and TRBJ1-4; D is uncertain. Germline V CDR1 and CDR2: MNHEY, SVGAGI. V was clipped by 2 bases and J by 3 bases, with 4 bases between them. The CDR3 consists of 13 residues. CDR3 sequence: CASSYGANEKLFF. Here the CDR3 DNA reads TGTGCCAGCAGTTACGGAGCTAATGAAAAACTGTTTTTT.

V and J are TRBV27 and TRBJ2-1; 11 positions match TRBD2. Per germline, CDR1 MNHEY and CDR2 SMNVEV (reference sequence). This CDR3 has 16 residues. J lost 5 bases, V lost 2 bases, and 5 bases had no gene match. This CDR3 reads CASSLRGTSGDNEQFF. CDR3 coding DNA: TGTGCCAGCAGTTTAAGAGGGACTAGCGGAGACAATGAGCAGTTCTTC.

This sequence joins TRBV19 and TRBJ2-7, with 10 positions matching TRBD2. The V gene's germline CDR1 is LNHDA and CDR2 SQIVND (reference sequence). This CDR3 comprises 16 residues. Trimming at V came to 5 bases and at J to 6 bases, leaving 13 bases not matched to a gene. The CDR3 DNA is TGTGCCAGTAGTTCCCCAGGAGCGGGAGGGCCTAGCGAGCAGTACTTC. Residues: CASSSPGAGGPSEQYF.

This chain uses TRBV7-9 with TRBJ2-1, with D perhaps matching TRBD2 (7 bases). The CDR3 contains 11 residues. Trimming stripped 10 bases from V and 9 bases from J, with 13 bases between. CDR1 is SEHNR and CDR2 is FQNEAQ in the germline V gene (reference sequence). The CDR3: CAKEGGSEQFF. In DNA form, the CDR3 reads TGTGCCAAGGAGGGGGGGAGTGAGCAGTTCTTC.